What follows describes a single TCR beta chain. The antigen is not known. Treatment described: 19 received Ad26.COV2.S at low or high dose, single or two shots; several received placebo; per-sample allocation not given. Day 63 after the first injection of vaccine or placebo was the sampling time. This entry is derived from a study of Ad26.COV2.S vaccination and SARS-CoV-2 variants. About the research overall: The vaccine Ad26.COV2.S was put into the muscle once, or twice with 56 days between. Study findings and constraints: Spike-specific TCR breadth was greater in vaccine than placebo recipients. Total responses of T cells may have been underestimated by the analyses of TCR breadth and depth. Vaccinees and placebo recipients showed similar non-spike TCR breadth.

V lost 0 bases to trimming and J lost 5 bases, with 14 bases between them. CDR1 is SGHTS, CDR2 YDEGEE, per germline. The CDR3 has 15 residues. Assay: immunoSEQ multiplex PCR; the TCRdb copy retains only in-frame clones and omits some. Of more than 350,000 clones listed, more than 80% are singletons. The rearrangement links TRBV5-8 to TRBJ1-2; D might be TRBD1 (5 bases). The clonotype was recovered from a person between 18 and 60 years old who received the Ad26.COV2.S COVID-19 vaccine or a placebo. This material consisted of peripheral blood, taken in a trial of Ad26.COV2.S vaccine versus placebo. The CDR3 DNA reads TGTGCCAGCAGCTTGGGGGTGAGGGGAGATTATGGCTACACCTTC. As protein: CASSLGVRGDYGYTF.